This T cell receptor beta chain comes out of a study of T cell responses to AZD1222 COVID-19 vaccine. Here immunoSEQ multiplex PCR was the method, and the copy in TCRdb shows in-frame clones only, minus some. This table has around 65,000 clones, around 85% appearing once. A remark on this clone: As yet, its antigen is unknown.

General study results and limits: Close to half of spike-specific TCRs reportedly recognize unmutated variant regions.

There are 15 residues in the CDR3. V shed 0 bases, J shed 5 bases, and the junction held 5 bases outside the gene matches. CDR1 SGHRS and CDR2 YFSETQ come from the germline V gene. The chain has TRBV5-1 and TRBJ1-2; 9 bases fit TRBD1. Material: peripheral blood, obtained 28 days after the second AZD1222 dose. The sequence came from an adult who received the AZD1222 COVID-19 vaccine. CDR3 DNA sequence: TGCGCCAGCAGCTTGGGAGGGACAGGGACTTATGGCTACACCTTC. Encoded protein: CASSLGGTGTYGYTF.